This T cell receptor beta chain was identified in a study of T cell repertoires in cytomegalovirus infection. Whole-study context: Shared public TCR beta signatures pointed to both CMV infection and a matching HLA type.

General study points: Dominating the ex vivo response were TCR beta clonotypes that were CMV-specific and HLA-C-restricted. The cumulative frequency of public TCR beta families identified carriers of CMV plus the relevant HLA.

Each CDR3 protein is one row after TCRdb ran MiXCR on the reads. The data hold over 90,000 distinct CDR3 sequences, with approximately 15% observed a single time. This clonotype has a handful of counts. Its antigen is still unknown. The source is a human donor in good health (CMV status not recorded). Some clones in this sample may be carry-over from other donors' samples. What was sequenced was PBMCs.

CDR3 protein: CASTSRGGETQYF. CDR3 coding DNA: TGTGCCAGCACCTCTCGAGGGGGAGAGACCCAGTACTTC. The V and J genes are TRBV6-6 and TRBJ2-5, with D perhaps TRBD1 (6 bases). Germline lookup yields CDR1 MNHNY and CDR2 SVGAGI (reference sequence). Trimming took 7 bases from V and 4 from J, leaving 13 bases between them. The CDR3 covers 13 residues.